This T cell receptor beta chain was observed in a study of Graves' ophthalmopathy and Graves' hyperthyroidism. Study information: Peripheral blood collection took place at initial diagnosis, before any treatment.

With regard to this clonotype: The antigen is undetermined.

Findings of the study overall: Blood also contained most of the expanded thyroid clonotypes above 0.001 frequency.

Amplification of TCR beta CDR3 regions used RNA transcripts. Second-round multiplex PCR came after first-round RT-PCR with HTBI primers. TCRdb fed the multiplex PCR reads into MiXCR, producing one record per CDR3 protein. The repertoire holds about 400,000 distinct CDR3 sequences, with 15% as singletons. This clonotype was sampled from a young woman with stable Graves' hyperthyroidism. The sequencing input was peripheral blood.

The CDR3 DNA is TGTGCCAGCAGCTCAAGACTAGCGGGGGGATCATACGAGCAGTACTTC. As protein: CASSSRLAGGSYEQYF. This chain uses TRBV11-2 with TRBJ2-7; 13 bases match TRBD2. V gave up 4 bases and J gave up 4 bases; unmatched junction bases: 7. CDR3 length: 16 residues. Germline loops: CDR1 SGHAT, CDR2 FQNNGV. Drawing the rest from reference TRBV11-2 and TRBJ2-7, the complete variable domain is EAGVAQSPRYKIIEKRQSVAFWCNPISGHATLYWYQQILGQGPKLLIQFQNNGVVDDSQLPKDRFSAERLKGVDSTLKIQPAKLEDSAVYLCASSSRLAGGSYEQYFGPGTRLTVT.